Here is one T cell receptor beta chain with its context. The data are from a study of blood T cell repertoires in COVID-19. Overall study: The United States, Italy and Spain supplied acute and convalescent COVID-19 samples. Nucleic acid was either cDNA or gDNA, and it came from T cells, B-cell-depleted T cells, or PBMCs.

V lost 5 bases, J lost 5 bases, and 3 bases stayed unmatched. The CDR3 spans 13 residues. CDR1 is KGHSH and CDR2 is LQKENI in the germline V gene. In the study's own analysis: Reference gene primer amplification gave estimated nucleated cell counts. Sequenced by immunoSEQ multiplex PCR; TCRdb stores in-frame clones only, minus some. From that table come the V and J calls and clone size; the DNA was used to work out D and trimming. Of 76,000 or so clones in the sample, 85% to 90% were seen once. The source material was peripheral blood. The chain is built from TRBV18 and TRBJ2-1, with TRBD1 matching 7 bases. The sequence came from a man older than 75 in a cohort sampled during active COVID-19. CDR3 DNA: TGTGCCAGCTCAGTAGACAGGGACAATGAGCAGTTCTTC. Protein sequence: CASSVDRDNEQFF.